This T cell receptor beta chain was recorded in a study of T cell repertoires in cytomegalovirus infection. At the level of the study: Based on public TCR beta signatures, there were indications of CMV infection and of a matching HLA type. Study results and limitations: Clonotype analysis showed dominance of the ex vivo response by HLA-C-restricted CMV-specific TCR beta clonotypes. Based on cumulative public TCR beta family frequency, carriers of CMV plus the relevant HLA were identified.

TCRdb used MiXCR to reprocess the reads, holding one entry per CDR3 protein. This table has roughly 760,000 distinct CDR3 sequences, 35% to 40% appearing once. The V end was cut by 5 bases, the J end by 2 bases, with 9 bases between. CDR1 and CDR2 from the germline V gene are LNHDA and SQIVND (reference sequence). The CDR3 has 13 amino acids. On this clonotype itself: Its antigen remains unidentified.

This sequence was found in a human donor in good health (CMV status not recorded). Some clones in this sample may be carry-over from other donors' samples. Material: PBMCs. The rearrangement uses TRBV19 and TRBJ2-5; no firm D call. The CDR3 nucleotides read TGTGCCAGTAGTGTACAGAGGCAAGAGACCCAGTACTTC. As protein: CASSVQRQETQYF. Combining the CDR3 with reference TRBV19 and TRBJ2-5 gives the whole variable domain DGGITQSPKYLFRKEGQNVTLSCEQNLNHDAMYWYRQDPGQGLRLIYYSQIVNDFQKGDIAEGYSVSREKKESFPLTVTSAQKNPTAFYLCASSVQRQETQYFGPGTRLLVL.